This T cell receptor beta chain was identified during a study of blood T cells in healthy people across ages. Study-wide findings and caveats: What prevented conclusive comparison of naive and antigen-experienced cells was that PBMCs were unsorted. Age brought a roughly linear fall in TCR beta diversity measured per million T cells.

The CDR3 covers 15 residues. Trimming removed 4 bases at V and 2 bases at J, with 13 bases between. Germline V lookup: CDR1 SGDLS, CDR2 YYNGEE. Worth noting for this clonotype: Its antigen is as yet unknown.

A J-beta primer mix and a sample-barcoded 5' primer were used in a second PCR of roughly 6 to 12 cycles. CDR3-containing paired-end reads numbering at least 3 million came from each sample. Each CDR3 protein is one row after TCRdb ran MiXCR on the 5' RACE reads. The data show 600,000 to 800,000 distinct CDR3 sequences, approximately 52% seen once. The chain is built from TRBV9 and TRBJ2-1; weak D call: TRBD1 (6 bases). Sequencing was carried out using blood. The origin of this receptor is a woman older than 75 in good health. CDR3 protein: CASSPERGTYNEQFF. The CDR3 DNA is TGTGCCAGCAGCCCAGAGAGGGGGACCTACAATGAGCAGTTCTTC.